This T cell receptor beta chain appears in the sequencing data of a study of chronic HIV infection and antiretroviral therapy. With 5 bases removed from V and 3 bases from J, the gap between germline ends came to 11 bases. The CDR3 runs 13 residues. Germline-derived CDR1 and CDR2 are LGHNT and FRNRAP. TCRdb passed the 5' RACE reads through MiXCR, listing each CDR3 protein once. The sample carries 30,000 to 45,000 distinct CDR3 sequences, 8.2% recorded once. Sequenced material: peripheral blood. This chain connects TRBV12-5 to TRBJ2-7, with a weak D call TRBD1 (6 bases). The TCR was taken from an adult who had HIV and had not received antiretroviral therapy, or was an uninfected healthy control (not recorded which). Here the CDR3 DNA reads TGTGCTAGTGGTCTCGGGGACATCTACGAGCAGTACTTC. This sequence encodes CASGLGDIYEQYF.